The sequence of this T cell receptor (beta chain) was determined in a study of CD8+ T cells in alopecia areata. The study, taken as a whole, reports: The study also sequences resident alphabeta T cells of normal skin in scalp samples.

The treatment was: oral pan-JAK inhibitor, 5-10 mg twice daily. It was cDNA, reverse transcribed from extracted RNA, that served as the sequencing template. Generated by immunoSEQ multiplex PCR, the TCRdb table keeps only in-frame clones and is missing some. The data contain about 180,000 clones, about 54% of them singletons. Comment on this clone: What it recognizes is unknown.

CDR3 length: 17 residues. Trimming shortened V by 7 bases and J by 7 bases, and 28 bases separated the two germline ends. This TCR was recovered from a human donor with alopecia areata. V usage is TRBV23-1 and J usage is TRBJ2-5, with a tentative D call TRBD2 (5 bases). Being an ORF, TRBV23-1 has a function that is uncertain. The sample consisted of CD4+ T cells sorted from blood, taken at week 56, from a patient treated with tofacitinib. CDR3 sequence (DNA): TGCGCCAGCACTCGTCCACCGGGGAACCCAAAGTTCACGACCCAGTACTTC. The encoded protein is CASTRPPGNPKFTTQYF.